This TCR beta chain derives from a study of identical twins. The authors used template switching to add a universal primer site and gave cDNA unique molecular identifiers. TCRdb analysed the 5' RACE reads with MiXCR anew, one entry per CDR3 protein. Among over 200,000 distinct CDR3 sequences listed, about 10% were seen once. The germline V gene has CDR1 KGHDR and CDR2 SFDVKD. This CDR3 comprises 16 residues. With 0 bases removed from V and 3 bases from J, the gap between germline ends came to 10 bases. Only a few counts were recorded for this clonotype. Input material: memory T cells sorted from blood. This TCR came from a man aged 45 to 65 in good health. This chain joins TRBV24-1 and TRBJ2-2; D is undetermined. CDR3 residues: CATSDLKAGDTGELFF. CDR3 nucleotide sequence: TGTGCCACCAGTGATTTGAAGGCAGGAGACACCGGGGAGCTGTTTTTT.